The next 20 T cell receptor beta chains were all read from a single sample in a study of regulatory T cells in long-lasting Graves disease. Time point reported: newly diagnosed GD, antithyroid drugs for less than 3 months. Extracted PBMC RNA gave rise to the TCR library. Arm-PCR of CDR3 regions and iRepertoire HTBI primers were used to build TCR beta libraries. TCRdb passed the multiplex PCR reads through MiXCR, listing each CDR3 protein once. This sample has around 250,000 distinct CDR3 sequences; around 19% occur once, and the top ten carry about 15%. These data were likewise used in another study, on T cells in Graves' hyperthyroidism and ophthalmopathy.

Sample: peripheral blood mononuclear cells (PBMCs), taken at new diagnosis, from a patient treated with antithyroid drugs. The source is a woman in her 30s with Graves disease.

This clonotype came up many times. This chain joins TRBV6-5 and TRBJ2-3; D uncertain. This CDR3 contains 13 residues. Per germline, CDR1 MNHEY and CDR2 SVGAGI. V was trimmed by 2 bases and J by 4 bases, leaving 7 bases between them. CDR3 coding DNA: TGTGCCAGCAGTTACGGCGAATCAGATACGCAGTATTTT. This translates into CASSYGESDTQYF.

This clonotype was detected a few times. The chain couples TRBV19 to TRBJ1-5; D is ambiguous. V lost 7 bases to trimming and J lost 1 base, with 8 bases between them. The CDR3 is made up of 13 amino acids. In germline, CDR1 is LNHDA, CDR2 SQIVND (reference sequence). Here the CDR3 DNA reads TGTGCCAGTACCCCCCGAAGCAATCAGCCCCAGCATTTT. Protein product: CASTPRSNQPQHF.

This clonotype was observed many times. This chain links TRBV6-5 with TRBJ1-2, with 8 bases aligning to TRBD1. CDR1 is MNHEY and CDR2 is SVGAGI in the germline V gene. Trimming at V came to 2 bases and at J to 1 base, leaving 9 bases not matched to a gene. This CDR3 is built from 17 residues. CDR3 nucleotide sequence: TGTGCCAGCAGTTACCCGGCAGGGGGCTCTATTAACTATGGCTACACCTTC. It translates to CASSYPAGGSINYGYTF.

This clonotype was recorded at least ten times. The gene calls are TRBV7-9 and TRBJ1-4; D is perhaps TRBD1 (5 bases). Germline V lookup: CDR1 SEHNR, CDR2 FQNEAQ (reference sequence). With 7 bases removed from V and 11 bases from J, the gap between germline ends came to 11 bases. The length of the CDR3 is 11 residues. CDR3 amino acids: CASTGDGKLFF. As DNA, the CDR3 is TGTGCCAGCACCGGGGACGGGAAACTGTTTTTT.

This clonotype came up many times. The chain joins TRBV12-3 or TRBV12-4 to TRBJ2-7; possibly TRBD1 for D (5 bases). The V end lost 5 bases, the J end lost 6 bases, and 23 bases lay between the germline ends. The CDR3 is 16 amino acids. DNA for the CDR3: TGTGCCAGCAGTCCTTGGACAAAAGGAATTGGCAGCGAGCAGTACTTC. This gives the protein CASSPWTKGIGSEQYF.

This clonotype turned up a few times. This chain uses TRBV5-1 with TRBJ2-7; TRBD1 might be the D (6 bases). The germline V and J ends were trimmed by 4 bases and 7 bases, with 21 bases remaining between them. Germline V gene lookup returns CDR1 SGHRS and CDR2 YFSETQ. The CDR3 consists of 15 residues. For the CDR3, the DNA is TGCGCCAGCAGCGGGGGTTGGGGGCCCCCCAATGAGCAGTACTTC. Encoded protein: CASSGGWGPPNEQYF.

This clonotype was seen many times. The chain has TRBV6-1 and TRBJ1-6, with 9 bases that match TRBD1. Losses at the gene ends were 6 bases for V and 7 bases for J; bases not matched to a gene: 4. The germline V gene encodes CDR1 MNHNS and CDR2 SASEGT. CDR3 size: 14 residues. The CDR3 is CASRPGQGNSPLHF. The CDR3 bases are TGTGCCAGCAGGCCGGGACAGGGCAATTCACCCCTCCACTTT.

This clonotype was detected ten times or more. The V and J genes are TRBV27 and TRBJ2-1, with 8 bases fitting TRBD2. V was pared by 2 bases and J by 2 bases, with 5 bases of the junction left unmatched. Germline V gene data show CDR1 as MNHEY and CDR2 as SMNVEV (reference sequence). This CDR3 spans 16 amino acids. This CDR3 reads CASSLEGLETYNEQFF. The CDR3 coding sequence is TGTGCCAGCAGTTTAGAGGGACTAGAGACCTACAATGAGCAGTTCTTC.

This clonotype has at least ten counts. CDR3 nucleotides: TGTGCCAGCCGAGGCGAAGGACAGAAAGCTAACTATGGCTACACCTTC. This sequence encodes CASRGEGQKANYGYTF. The V call is TRBV6-1, the J call TRBJ1-2; a weak D match, TRBD1 (6 bases). CDR1 and CDR2 from the germline V gene are MNHNS and SASEGT. This CDR3 has 16 residues. Trimming removed 8 bases at V and 0 bases at J, with 19 bases between.

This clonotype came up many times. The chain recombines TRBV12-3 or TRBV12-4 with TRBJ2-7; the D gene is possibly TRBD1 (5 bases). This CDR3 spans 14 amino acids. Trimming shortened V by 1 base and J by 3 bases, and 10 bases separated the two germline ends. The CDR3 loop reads CASSLVQTDYEQYF. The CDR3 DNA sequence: TGTGCCAGCAGTTTAGTCCAGACAGACTACGAGCAGTACTTC.

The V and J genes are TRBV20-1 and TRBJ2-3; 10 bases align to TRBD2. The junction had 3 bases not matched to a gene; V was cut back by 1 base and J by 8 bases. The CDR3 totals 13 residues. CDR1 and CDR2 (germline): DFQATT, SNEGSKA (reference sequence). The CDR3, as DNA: TGCAGTGCTAGAGTGGCTAGCGGGGGTACGCAGTATTTT. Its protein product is CSARVASGGTQYF.

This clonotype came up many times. DNA for the CDR3: TGTGCCACCAGCAGAGAGCCGGGGCCCCAGCCCCAGCATTTT. Protein sequence: CATSREPGPQPQHF. V is TRBV15 and J is TRBJ1-5; maybe TRBD1 (5 bases). V lost 0 bases, J lost 7 bases, and 10 bases lay in between. The CDR3 extends over 14 amino acids. CDR1 and CDR2 from the germline V gene are LNHNV and YYDKDF (reference sequence).

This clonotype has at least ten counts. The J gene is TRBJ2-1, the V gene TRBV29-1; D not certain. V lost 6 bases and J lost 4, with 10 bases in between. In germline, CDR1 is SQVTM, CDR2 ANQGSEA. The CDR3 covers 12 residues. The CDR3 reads CSVYLGYNEQFF. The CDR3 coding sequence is TGCAGCGTGTATTTGGGGTACAATGAGCAGTTCTTC.

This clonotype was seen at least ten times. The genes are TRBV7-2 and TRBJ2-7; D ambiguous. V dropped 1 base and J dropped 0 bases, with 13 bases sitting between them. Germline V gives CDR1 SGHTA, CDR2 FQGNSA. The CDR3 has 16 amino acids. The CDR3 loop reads CASSLGAPRASYEQYF. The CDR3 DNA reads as TGTGCCAGCAGCTTAGGGGCCCCCCGGGCCTCCTACGAGCAGTACTTC. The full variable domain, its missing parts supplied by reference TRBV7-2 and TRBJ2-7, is GAGVSQSPSNKVTEKGKDVELRCDPISGHTALYWYRQSLGQGLEFLIYFQGNSAPDKSGLPSDRFSAERTGGSVSTLTIQRTQQEDSAVYLCASSLGAPRASYEQYFGPGTRLTVT.

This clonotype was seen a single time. CDR3 residues: CASSLEGSGGSYTQYF. DNA for the CDR3: TGCGCCAGCAGCTTGGAAGGTAGCGGGGGGTCATATACGCAGTATTTT. V and J are TRBV5-1 and TRBJ2-3; 10 bases map to TRBD2. Trimming removed 0 bases from V and 7 bases from J; junction bases left unmatched: 8. This CDR3 comprises 16 residues. Germline CDR1 and CDR2: SGHRS and YFSETQ.

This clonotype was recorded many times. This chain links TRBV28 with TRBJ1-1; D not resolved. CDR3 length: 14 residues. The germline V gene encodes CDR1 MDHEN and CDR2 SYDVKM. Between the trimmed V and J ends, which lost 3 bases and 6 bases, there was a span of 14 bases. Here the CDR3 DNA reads TGTGCCAGCAGTTTCGTTTTAGCGATAGCTGAAGCTTTCTTT. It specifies CASSFVLAIAEAFF. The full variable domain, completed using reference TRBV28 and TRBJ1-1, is DVKVTQSSRYLVKRTGEKVFLECVQDMDHENMFWYRQDPGLGLRLIYFSYDVKMKEKGDIPEGYSVSREKKERFSLILESASTNQTSMYLCASSFVLAIAEAFFGQGTRLTVV.

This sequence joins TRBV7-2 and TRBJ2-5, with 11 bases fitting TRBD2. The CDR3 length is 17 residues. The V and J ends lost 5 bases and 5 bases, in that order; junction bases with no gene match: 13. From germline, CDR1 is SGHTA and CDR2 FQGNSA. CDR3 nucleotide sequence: TGTGCCAGCAGCCGAAGCTCGGTAGCGGGAGGGTTGGAGACCCAGTACTTC. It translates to CASSRSSVAGGLETQYF.

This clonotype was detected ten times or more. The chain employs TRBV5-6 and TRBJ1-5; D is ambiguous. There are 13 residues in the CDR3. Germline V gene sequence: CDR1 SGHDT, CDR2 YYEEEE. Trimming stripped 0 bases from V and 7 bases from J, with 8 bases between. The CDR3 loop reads CASSLGGKQPQHF. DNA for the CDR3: TGTGCCAGCAGCTTGGGAGGGAAGCAGCCCCAGCATTTT.

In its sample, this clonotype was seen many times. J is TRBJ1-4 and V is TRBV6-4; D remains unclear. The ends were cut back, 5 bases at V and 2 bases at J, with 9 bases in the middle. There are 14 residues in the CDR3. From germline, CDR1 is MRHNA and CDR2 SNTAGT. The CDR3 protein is CASSPRRTNEKLFF. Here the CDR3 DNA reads TGTGCCAGCAGTCCCAGGCGTACTAATGAAAAACTGTTTTTT.

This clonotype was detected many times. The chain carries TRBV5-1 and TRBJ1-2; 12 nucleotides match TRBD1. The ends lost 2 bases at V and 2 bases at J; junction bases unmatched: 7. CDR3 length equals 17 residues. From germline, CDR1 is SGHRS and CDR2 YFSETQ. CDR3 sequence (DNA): TGCGCCAGCAGCTTAGCCGGGACAGGGGGCCCAAACTATGGCTACACCTTC. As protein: CASSLAGTGGPNYGYTF.